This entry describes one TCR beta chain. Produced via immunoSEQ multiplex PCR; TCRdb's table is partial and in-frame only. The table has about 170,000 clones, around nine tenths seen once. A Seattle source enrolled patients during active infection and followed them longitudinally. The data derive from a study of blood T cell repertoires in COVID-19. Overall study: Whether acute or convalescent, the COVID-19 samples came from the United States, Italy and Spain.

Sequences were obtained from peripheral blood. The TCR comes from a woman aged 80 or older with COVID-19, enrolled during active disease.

Here the CDR3 reads CASSGRGPGANVLTF. The CDR3, as DNA: TGTGCCAGCAGCGGTAGGGGGCCTGGGGCCAACGTCCTGACTTTC. This chain joins TRBV11-3 and TRBJ2-6, with 7 bases aligning to TRBD1. Germline V gene data show CDR1 as SGHNT and CDR2 as YENEEA. The CDR3 length is 15 residues. Trimming at V came to 5 bases and at J to 2 bases, leaving 3 bases not matched to a gene.